These 27 T cell receptor beta chains were all obtained from the same sample, sequenced in a study of cytomegalovirus exposure and HLA in healthy donors. TCRdb's copy holds only in-frame clones and misses some; the assay was immunoSEQ multiplex PCR. The sample comprises about 130,000 clones, 80% to 90% of which are singletons, and around 1.3% rests with the top ten. The sequencing input was PBMCs. These receptor sequences come from a young woman in good health and CMV-seronegative.

Points on this clone: Additional DNA sequences in this sample encode the identical CDR3. The chain uses TRBV15 and TRBJ1-5; a possible D gene is TRBD1 (5 bases). CDR1 LNHNV and CDR2 YYDKDF come from the germline V gene (reference sequence). V was trimmed by 2 bases and J by 0 bases, leaving 8 bases between them. The CDR3 is 15 residues long. The CDR3 region is CATSRSTGSNQPQHF. The CDR3 coding sequence is TGTGCCACCAGCAGATCTACAGGTAGCAATCAGCCCCAGCATTTT.

The CDR3 is CASSLLTGLADTQYF. The CDR3 DNA follows: TGTGCCAGCAGCTTACTGACAGGTTTAGCAGATACGCAGTATTTT. The rearrangement links TRBV7-9 to TRBJ2-3; possible D gene TRBD1, 6 bases. The CDR3 length is 15 residues. Germline V lookup: CDR1 SEHNR, CDR2 FQNEAQ (reference sequence). V lost 2 bases and J 4 bases, leaving 13 bases between the germline ends.

This clone has just one count. CDR3 residues: CASSSFNASGNYGYTF. The CDR3 DNA sequence: TGTGCCAGCAGTTCCTTCAATGCATCCGGGAACTATGGCTACACCTTC. This chain connects TRBV28 to TRBJ1-2; no clear D gene. V dropped 4 bases and J dropped 2 bases, with 17 bases sitting between them. The CDR3 has 16 residues. Germline V gene data show CDR1 as MDHEN and CDR2 as SYDVKM.

The chain couples TRBV21-1 to TRBJ2-7; no check of the table's D call, TRBD1, against the DNA was made. TRBV21-1 is reported as a pseudogene. This CDR3 is 16 amino acids long. CDR3 in DNA: TGTGCCAGCATCAAAAGCCCGGGACAGGGGGCTGGGGAGCAGTACTTC. Residues: CASIKSPGQGAGEQYF.

V is TRBV5-1 and J is TRBJ1-2, with 12 bases fitting TRBD1. Germline V gives CDR1 SGHRS, CDR2 YFSETQ. The CDR3 extends over 15 amino acids. V lost 2 bases to trimming and J lost 4 bases; unmatched junction nucleotides: 3. CDR3: CASSLGTGGGYGYTF. CDR3 coding DNA: TGCGCCAGCAGCTTAGGGACAGGGGGCGGCTATGGCTACACCTTC. Complete variable domain (other parts from reference TRBV5-1 and TRBJ1-2): KAGVTQTPRYLIKTRGQQVTLSCSPISGHRSVSWYQQTPGQGLQFLFEYFSETQRNKGNFPGRFSGRQFSNSRSEMNVSTLELGDSALYLCASSLGTGGGYGYTFGSGTRLTVV.

The V call is TRBV19, the J call TRBJ2-1, with D unresolved. V dropped 6 bases and J dropped 1 base, with 16 bases sitting between them. The germline CDR1 and CDR2 sequences are LNHDA and SQIVND (reference sequence). CDR3 size: 16 residues. CDR3 loop: CASSGVRPRSYNEQFF. The CDR3 nucleotides read TGTGCCAGTAGCGGCGTCCGGCCGAGGTCCTACAATGAGCAGTTCTTC.

This clone has only a few counts. This chain links TRBV10-3 with TRBJ1-6; 7 positions match TRBD1. Per germline, CDR1 ENHRY and CDR2 SYGVKD. With 7 bases clipped from V and 7 bases from J, the junction kept 7 bases outside the gene matches. This CDR3 has 14 residues. The CDR3, as DNA: TGTGCCATCACCCAGGACAGGTTGAATTCACCCCTCCACTTT. The encoded protein is CAITQDRLNSPLHF.

The CDR3 here is CASTGGNYGYTF. DNA of the CDR3: TGTGCCAGCACGGGGGGAAACTATGGCTACACCTTC. This chain connects TRBV6-5 to TRBJ1-2; D perhaps matches TRBD1 (5 bases). Germline loops: CDR1 MNHEY, CDR2 SVGAGI. V lost 7 bases, J lost 2 bases, and 8 bases lay in between. The CDR3 spans 12 residues.

This sequence joins TRBV13 and TRBJ1-1; D is ambiguous. CDR1 and CDR2 from the germline V gene are PRHDT and FYEKMQ (reference sequence). Trimming removed 2 bases from V and 1 base from J, with 20 bases in between. CDR3 length: 18 residues. The CDR3 nucleotides are TGTGCCAGCAGCTTAATAGTTACGGCTTTTTCAGGGAACACTGAAGCTTTCTTT. This translates into CASSLIVTAFSGNTEAFF.

The chain combines TRBV7-6 with TRBJ1-2; possibly TRBD1 for D (5 bases). This CDR3 is built from 15 residues. The V gene's germline CDR1 is SGHVS and CDR2 FNYEAQ. The V end was cut by 2 bases, the J end by 4 bases, with 14 bases between. The CDR3 DNA reads TGTGCCAGCAGCTTATCATCAGGGTTGCCCTATGGCTACACCTTC. Residues: CASSLSSGLPYGYTF.

This clone has a single count. Written as DNA, the CDR3 is TGTGCCAGCAGCTTTGATTTACAGATAGTCTCGTCCGGGGAGCTGTTTTTT. It is translated as CASSFDLQIVSSGELFF. The chain couples TRBV5-4 to TRBJ2-2; D remains ambiguous. The CDR3 runs to 17 residues. The V and J ends lost 2 bases and 6 bases respectively, with 20 bases between them. Germline CDR1 reads SGHNT; CDR2 reads YYREEE (reference sequence).

The chain has TRBV5-8 and TRBJ1-2; D remains unclear. Trimming took 0 bases from V and 2 from J, leaving 11 bases between them. There are 15 residues in the CDR3. Germline CDR1 reads SGHTS; CDR2 reads YDEGEE. The CDR3 nucleotides read TGTGCCAGCAGCTTGGGAGCGGTAAAAAACTATGGCTACACCTTC. This sequence encodes CASSLGAVKNYGYTF. The entire variable domain, with the rest obtained from reference TRBV5-8 and TRBJ1-2, is as follows: EAGVTQSPTHLIKTRGQQATLRCSPISGHTSVYWYQQALGLGLQFLLWYDEGEERNRGNFPPRFSGRQFPNYSSELNVNALELEDSALYLCASSLGAVKNYGYTFGSGTRLTVV.

The J gene is TRBJ1-3, the V gene TRBV2; 12 bases align to TRBD1. V dropped 8 bases and J dropped 0; count of bases not matched to a gene: 8. Per germline, CDR1 SNHLY and CDR2 FYNNEI. The CDR3 covers 17 residues. The CDR3 coding sequence is TGTGCCAGCTTGGGACAGGGGGCATTCCTCTCTGGAAACACCATATATTTT. Protein product: CASLGQGAFLSGNTIYF.

This chain links TRBV5-1 with TRBJ1-1; D may be TRBD1 (5 bases). Between the trimmed V and J ends, which lost 4 bases and 3 bases, there was a span of 16 bases. Germline loops: CDR1 SGHRS, CDR2 YFSETQ. CDR3 length: 15 amino acids. The CDR3 DNA reads TGCGCCAGCAGCCAGACACAGGAAAAGGACACTGAAGCTTTCTTT. Its translation is CASSQTQEKDTEAFF.

The V gene is TRBV4-1, the J gene TRBJ2-3, with 9 bases identical to TRBD1. CDR1 and CDR2 (germline): MGHRA, YSYEKL. This CDR3 region has 17 residues. V gave up 1 base and J gave up 5 bases; unmatched junction bases: 10. CDR3 nucleotide sequence: TGCGCCAGCAGCCAAGGTCGCACAGGGGGCTTCGGAGATACGCAGTATTTT. This gives the protein CASSQGRTGGFGDTQYF.

The V gene is TRBV6-1, the J gene TRBJ2-7; possibly TRBD1 for D (5 bases). The CDR3 has 16 amino acids. Germline loops: CDR1 MNHNS, CDR2 SASEGT. Deletions cut 2 bases from V and 1 base from J, with 15 bases between. The CDR3 here is CASSEIGAGRSYEQYF. CDR3 bases: TGTGCCAGCAGTGAAATTGGGGCAGGGCGATCCTACGAGCAGTACTTC.

The chain combines TRBV9 with TRBJ2-3; the match to TRBD2 covers 12 bases. The V gene's germline CDR1 is SGDLS and CDR2 YYNGEE. Trimming removed 4 bases from V and 3 bases from J; junction bases left unmatched: 6. The CDR3 has 16 residues. The CDR3 DNA is TGTGCCAGCAGCCAAGGACTAGCGGGGCCAACAGATACGCAGTATTTT. Translating it yields CASSQGLAGPTDTQYF.

This clone has a single count. This chain connects TRBV6-5 to TRBJ2-6; D not certain. Trimming left V 6 bases short and J 2 bases short, with 8 bases between. Germline CDR1 is MNHEY and CDR2 is SVGAGI. CDR3 length: 14 residues. The CDR3 region has the DNA TGTGCCAGCAGCCGCACGGCTGGGGCCAACGTCCTGACTTTC. Protein product: CASSRTAGANVLTF.

This chain uses TRBV7-8 with TRBJ2-5; a possible D gene is TRBD1 (6 bases). Germline loops: CDR1 SGHVS, CDR2 FQNEAQ. The V and J ends lost 0 bases and 7 bases respectively, with 15 bases between them. The CDR3 loop spans 15 amino acids. In DNA, the CDR3 is TGTGCCAGCAGCTTAGCATCACAGGGCGAGGGGACCCAGTACTTC. It encodes CASSLASQGEGTQYF.

This clone has just one count. The chain has TRBV6-1 and TRBJ2-6; possibly TRBD2 for D (5 bases). Looked up from germline, CDR1 is MNHNS and CDR2 is SASEGT. The CDR3 length is 16 residues. V lost 2 bases and J lost 0, with 8 bases in between. The CDR3 is CASSERGSSGANVLTF. The DNA of the CDR3 is TGTGCCAGCAGTGAAAGAGGGAGCTCTGGGGCCAACGTCCTGACTTTC.

Written as DNA, the CDR3 is TGTGCCAGTCGCCTAGGACAGGGGGCGGTCGAGCAGTACTTC. It yields the protein CASRLGQGAVEQYF. The chain has TRBV5-4 and TRBJ2-7, with 11 bases fitting TRBD1. Trimming at V came to 8 bases and at J to 6 bases, leaving 10 bases not matched to a gene. The CDR3 has 14 amino acids. The germline gives CDR1 SGHNT, CDR2 YYREEE (reference sequence).

The chain carries TRBV7-2 and TRBJ2-7; tentatively, D is TRBD2 (6 bases). The CDR3 length is 14 residues. Germline V gene sequence: CDR1 SGHTA, CDR2 FQGNSA. The V end lost 3 bases, the J end lost 4 bases, and 13 bases lay between the germline ends. The CDR3 region is CASSLAPGRYEQYF. Written as DNA, the CDR3 is TGTGCCAGCAGCTTGGCCCCAGGGAGGTACGAGCAGTACTTC. Drawing the rest from reference TRBV7-2 and TRBJ2-7, the complete variable domain is GAGVSQSPSNKVTEKGKDVELRCDPISGHTALYWYRQSLGQGLEFLIYFQGNSAPDKSGLPSDRFSAERTGGSVSTLTIQRTQQEDSAVYLCASSLAPGRYEQYFGPGTRLTVT.

The V call is TRBV6-1, the J call TRBJ1-5; D is undetermined. In germline, CDR1 is MNHNS, CDR2 SASEGT. V was clipped by 5 bases and J by 4 bases, with 6 bases between them. This CDR3 region has 12 residues. CDR3 residues: CASSFPNQPQHF. The CDR3, as DNA: TGTGCCAGCAGTTTCCCAAATCAGCCCCAGCATTTT.

This clone has only one observation. This chain joins TRBV19 and TRBJ1-6; 8 bases fit TRBD1. Germline V gives CDR1 LNHDA, CDR2 SQIVND (reference sequence). Trimming took 1 base from V and 7 from J; bases not matched to a gene: 9. The CDR3 contains 17 residues. As DNA, the CDR3 is TGTGCCAGTAGTATAGCAGGCAGGGGGCGGAAAAATTCACCCCTCCACTTT. This encodes CASSIAGRGRKNSPLHF.

The chain couples TRBV6-5 to TRBJ1-2, with D hard to call. V lost 10 bases and J 0 bases, leaving 12 bases between the germline ends. The CDR3 runs 13 residues. Germline assignment: CDR1 MNHEY and CDR2 SVGAGI. CDR3 sequence reads: CATALRANYGYTF. CDR3 DNA: TGTGCCACTGCCCTTCGGGCTAACTATGGCTACACCTTC.

The chain employs TRBV7-9 and TRBJ2-1, with TRBD1 identical over 7 bases. CDR1 and CDR2 (germline): SEHNR, FQNEAQ (reference sequence). V lost 3 bases to trimming and J lost 8 bases; unmatched junction nucleotides: 7. The CDR3 consists of 14 residues. CDR3 sequence reads: CASSFFQGVYEQFF. DNA of the CDR3: TGTGCCAGCAGCTTCTTTCAGGGGGTCTATGAGCAGTTCTTC. The full variable domain, with the rest looked up from reference TRBV7-9 and TRBJ2-1, is DTGVSQNPRHKITKRGQNVTFRCDPISEHNRLYWYRQTLGQGPEFLTYFQNEAQLEKSRLLSDRFSAERPKGSFSTLEIQRTEQGDSAMYLCASSFFQGVYEQFFGPGTRLTVL.

The rearrangement joins TRBV5-1 to TRBJ2-7; D gene unclear. V lost 0 bases and J 2 bases, leaving 9 bases between the germline ends. The CDR3 covers 14 residues. Per germline, CDR1 SGHRS and CDR2 YFSETQ. In DNA, the CDR3 is TGCGCCAGCAGCTTGGAAGCAGGAACCTACGAGCAGTACTTC. The encoded protein is CASSLEAGTYEQYF. Using reference TRBV5-1 and TRBJ2-7 for the parts outside the CDR3, the full variable domain is KAGVTQTPRYLIKTRGQQVTLSCSPISGHRSVSWYQQTPGQGLQFLFEYFSETQRNKGNFPGRFSGRQFSNSRSEMNVSTLELGDSALYLCASSLEAGTYEQYFGPGTRLTVT.